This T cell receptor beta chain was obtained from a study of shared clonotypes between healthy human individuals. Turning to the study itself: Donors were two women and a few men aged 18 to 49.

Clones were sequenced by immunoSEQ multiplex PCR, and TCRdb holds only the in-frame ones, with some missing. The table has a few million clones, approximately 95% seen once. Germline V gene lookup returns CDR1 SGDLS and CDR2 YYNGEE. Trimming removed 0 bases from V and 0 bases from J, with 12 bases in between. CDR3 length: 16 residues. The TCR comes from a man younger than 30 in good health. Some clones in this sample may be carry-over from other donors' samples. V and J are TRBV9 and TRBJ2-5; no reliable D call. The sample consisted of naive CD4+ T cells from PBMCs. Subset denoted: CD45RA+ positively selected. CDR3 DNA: TGTGCCAGCAGCGTAGCTCCAGCCTCCTACCAAGAGACCCAGTACTTC. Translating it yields CASSVAPASYQETQYF. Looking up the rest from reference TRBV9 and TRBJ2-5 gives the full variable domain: DSGVTQTPKHLITATGQRVTLRCSPRSGDLSVYWYQQSLDQGLQFLIQYYNGEERAKGNILERFSAQQFPDLHSELNLSSLELGDSALYFCASSVAPASYQETQYFGPGTRLLVL.